Listed below are T cell receptor beta chains from one sample, sequenced in a study of T cell repertoires in cytomegalovirus infection. TCRdb fed the reads into MiXCR, producing one record per CDR3 protein. The table shows 200,000 to 300,000 distinct CDR3 sequences, with roughly an eighth occurring only once. Sequenced sample: PBMCs. These receptors all come from a human donor in good health (CMV status not recorded). Some clones in this sample may be carry-over from other donors' samples. Each CDR3 is given with its conserved first and last residue. Each record gives: J gene, D gene, clone size, V gene, CDR3 protein, CDR3 DNA. The D gene is left open where the match is weak. Clone size appears in some rows only: once, few, many, or a class for an expanded clone.

j_gene: TRBJ2-1; d_gene: .; abundance: many; v_gene: TRBV29-1; CDR3aa: CSVEAWLAENEQFF; CDR3nt: TGCAGCGTTGAAGCATGGCTAGCCGAAAATGAGCAGTTCTTC
j_gene: TRBJ1-1; d_gene: .; abundance: many; v_gene: TRBV14; CDR3aa: CASSHQENTEAFF; CDR3nt: TGTGCCAGCAGCCACCAGGAGAACACTGAAGCTTTCTTT
j_gene: TRBJ2-1; d_gene: TRBD2; abundance: many; v_gene: TRBV6-1; CDR3aa: CASSEVGEGPNEQFF; CDR3nt: TGTGCCAGCAGTGAAGTGGGGGAGGGCCCAAATGAGCAGTTCTTC
j_gene: TRBJ2-1; d_gene: .; abundance: few; v_gene: TRBV11-1; CDR3aa: CASSSTIRQFF; CDR3nt: TGTGCCAGCAGCTCGACAATACGGCAGTTCTTC
j_gene: TRBJ1-5; d_gene: .; abundance: .; v_gene: TRBV5-1; CDR3aa: CASSLVSAINQPQHF; CDR3nt: TGCGCCAGCAGCTTGGTCAGCGCAATCAATCAGCCCCAGCATTTT
j_gene: TRBJ1-5; d_gene: .; abundance: .; v_gene: TRBV29-1; CDR3aa: CSVAGGASNQPQHF; CDR3nt: TGCAGCGTTGCGGGGGGGGCAAGCAATCAGCCCCAGCATTTT
j_gene: TRBJ2-7; d_gene: TRBD2; abundance: .; v_gene: TRBV29-1; CDR3aa: CSVEAGGGSYEQYF; CDR3nt: TGCAGCGTGGAAGCGGGAGGGGGTAGCTACGAGCAGTACTTC
j_gene: TRBJ1-3; d_gene: .; abundance: many; v_gene: TRBV28; CDR3aa: CASSSGEWSGNTIYF; CDR3nt: TGTGCCAGCAGTTCCGGCGAGTGGTCTGGAAACACCATATATTTT
j_gene: TRBJ2-3; d_gene: .; abundance: few; v_gene: TRBV9; CDR3aa: CASSAAGQGGDTQYF; CDR3nt: TGTGCCAGCAGCGCGGCCGGACAGGGAGGGGATACGCAGTATTTT
j_gene: TRBJ2-3; d_gene: .; abundance: few; v_gene: TRBV5-5; CDR3aa: CASSLHPGTTDTQYF; CDR3nt: TGTGCCAGCAGCTTACATCCCGGGACCACAGATACGCAGTATTTT
j_gene: TRBJ2-5; d_gene: TRBD1; abundance: .; v_gene: TRBV12-3/TRBV12-4; CDR3aa: CASSQDRGPQETQYF; CDR3nt: TGTGCCAGCAGCCAAGACAGGGGTCCCCAAGAGACCCAGTACTTC
j_gene: TRBJ2-2; d_gene: .; abundance: many; v_gene: TRBV7-2; CDR3aa: CASRGREAGELFF; CDR3nt: TGTGCCAGCAGGGGGCGTGAAGCCGGGGAGCTGTTTTTT
j_gene: TRBJ1-5; d_gene: TRBD1; abundance: many; v_gene: TRBV20-1; CDR3aa: CSAQRRGRLNQPQHF; CDR3nt: TGCAGTGCCCAGCGCAGGGGGCGACTCAATCAGCCCCAGCATTTT
j_gene: TRBJ2-7; d_gene: .; abundance: few; v_gene: TRBV20-1; CDR3aa: CSARDLKRAAYEQYF; CDR3nt: TGCAGTGCTAGAGATTTGAAGCGGGCAGCCTACGAGCAGTACTTC
j_gene: TRBJ2-3; d_gene: .; abundance: .; v_gene: TRBV7-3; CDR3aa: CASSAPPRETQYF; CDR3nt: TGTGCCAGCAGCGCTCCTCCTCGGGAGACGCAGTATTTT
j_gene: TRBJ1-2; d_gene: .; abundance: .; v_gene: TRBV28; CDR3aa: CASSQGTSGVEYGYTF; CDR3nt: TGTGCCAGCAGTCAAGGGACGAGTGGGGTTGAGTATGGCTACACCTTC
j_gene: TRBJ2-2; d_gene: TRBD2; abundance: many; v_gene: TRBV20-1; CDR3aa: CSAHKRGDHGELFF; CDR3nt: TGCAGTGCCCATAAGCGGGGGGATCACGGGGAGCTGTTTTTT
j_gene: TRBJ2-1; d_gene: .; abundance: .; v_gene: TRBV5-6; CDR3aa: CASSFPGQLEQFF; CDR3nt: TGTGCCAGCAGTTTCCCGGGACAACTAGAGCAGTTCTTC
j_gene: TRBJ2-7; d_gene: .; abundance: .; v_gene: TRBV12-3/TRBV12-4; CDR3aa: CASGGPSPYEQYF; CDR3nt: TGTGCCAGCGGAGGACCCAGCCCCTACGAGCAGTACTTC
j_gene: TRBJ2-1; d_gene: .; abundance: few; v_gene: TRBV4-1; CDR3aa: CASSQDRPRDSINEQFF; CDR3nt: TGCGCCAGCAGCCAAGACCGACCTCGGGACTCAATCAATGAGCAGTTCTTC
j_gene: TRBJ2-5; d_gene: .; abundance: many; v_gene: TRBV7-9; CDR3aa: CASSRRPGGIETQYF; CDR3nt: TGTGCCAGCAGCCGACGGCCAGGGGGGATAGAGACCCAGTACTTC
j_gene: TRBJ2-5; d_gene: TRBD2; abundance: few; v_gene: TRBV5-1; CDR3aa: CASSLKVAGATQYF; CDR3nt: TGCGCCAGCAGCTTGAAGGTAGCGGGTGCGACCCAGTACTTC
j_gene: TRBJ2-1; d_gene: .; abundance: .; v_gene: TRBV11-2; CDR3aa: CASSLVFPPVAFSYNEQFF; CDR3nt: TGTGCCAGCAGCTTAGTTTTCCCTCCCGTAGCTTTCTCCTACAATGAGCAGTTCTTC
j_gene: TRBJ2-3; d_gene: .; abundance: many; v_gene: TRBV11-2; CDR3aa: CASSSSTSPTDTQYF; CDR3nt: TGTGCCAGCAGCTCCTCGACTAGTCCAACAGATACGCAGTATTTT
j_gene: TRBJ2-7; d_gene: .; abundance: many; v_gene: TRBV7-2; CDR3aa: CASSSSHEQYF; CDR3nt: TGTGCCAGCAGCTCGAGCCACGAGCAGTACTTC
j_gene: TRBJ1-2; d_gene: .; abundance: .; v_gene: TRBV5-6; CDR3aa: CASSWYSERNYGYTF; CDR3nt: TGTGCCAGCAGCTGGTACAGTGAAAGAAACTATGGCTACACCTTC
j_gene: TRBJ2-1; d_gene: .; abundance: many; v_gene: TRBV12-3/TRBV12-4; CDR3aa: CASSSLGAQFF; CDR3nt: TGTGCCAGCAGTTCTCTAGGGGCGCAGTTCTTC
j_gene: TRBJ1-5; d_gene: .; abundance: many; v_gene: TRBV19; CDR3aa: CASSMGTFDQPQHF; CDR3nt: TGTGCCAGTAGTATGGGGACATTTGATCAGCCCCAGCATTTT
j_gene: TRBJ2-7; d_gene: TRBD2; abundance: .; v_gene: TRBV29-1; CDR3aa: CSVLGTSLYEQYF; CDR3nt: TGCAGCGTCCTCGGGACTAGTCTCTACGAGCAGTACTTC
j_gene: TRBJ2-5; d_gene: .; abundance: few; v_gene: TRBV13; CDR3aa: CASSLAGSAETQYF; CDR3nt: TGTGCCAGCAGCTTAGCTGGCAGCGCAGAGACCCAGTACTTC
j_gene: TRBJ1-2; d_gene: .; abundance: .; v_gene: TRBV28; CDR3aa: CASSSRGGIYGYTF; CDR3nt: TGTGCCAGCAGTTCTCGTGGCGGGATCTATGGCTACACCTTC
j_gene: TRBJ1-1; d_gene: .; abundance: many; v_gene: TRBV7-9; CDR3aa: CASSRQLPGGNTEAFF; CDR3nt: TGTGCCAGCAGCCGACAGTTGCCCGGAGGGAACACTGAAGCTTTCTTT
j_gene: TRBJ2-2; d_gene: .; abundance: many; v_gene: TRBV12-3/TRBV12-4; CDR3aa: CASSLGGGRRTGELFF; CDR3nt: TGTGCCAGCAGCCTCGGAGGGGGGCGTAGGACCGGGGAGCTGTTTTTT
j_gene: TRBJ1-2; d_gene: TRBD1; abundance: few; v_gene: TRBV7-2; CDR3aa: CASSLDRGRPGYTF; CDR3nt: TGTGCCAGCAGCTTAGACAGGGGGCGGCCTGGCTACACCTTC
j_gene: TRBJ1-1; d_gene: .; abundance: .; v_gene: TRBV3-1; CDR3aa: CASSQRRTGGRLVNTEAFF; CDR3nt: TGTGCCAGCAGCCAAAGGAGGACGGGCGGGAGATTGGTGAACACTGAAGCTTTCTTT
j_gene: TRBJ2-7; d_gene: TRBD2; abundance: .; v_gene: TRBV20-1; CDR3aa: CSAREGSGRLYEQYF; CDR3nt: TGCAGTGCCAGGGAGGGATCGGGACGGCTCTACGAGCAGTACTTC
j_gene: TRBJ1-1; d_gene: .; abundance: .; v_gene: TRBV2; CDR3aa: CASNNGELNTEAFF; CDR3nt: TGTGCCAGCAATAACGGAGAGTTGAACACTGAAGCTTTCTTT
j_gene: TRBJ2-3; d_gene: .; abundance: .; v_gene: TRBV5-1; CDR3aa: CASSREADAPDTQYF; CDR3nt: TGCGCCAGCAGCAGGGAGGCCGATGCGCCAGATACGCAGTATTTT
j_gene: TRBJ2-1; d_gene: TRBD2; abundance: .; v_gene: TRBV9; CDR3aa: CASTSAGGGYNEQFF; CDR3nt: TGTGCCAGCACCTCAGCGGGAGGGGGCTACAATGAGCAGTTCTTC
j_gene: TRBJ2-1; d_gene: TRBD2; abundance: many; v_gene: TRBV6-4; CDR3aa: CASSDRGLAGLSYNEQFF; CDR3nt: TGTGCCAGCAGTGACCGGGGCCTAGCGGGCCTCTCCTACAATGAGCAGTTCTTC
j_gene: TRBJ2-5; d_gene: .; abundance: few; v_gene: TRBV5-4; CDR3aa: CASSLVSRGEETQYF; CDR3nt: TGTGCCAGCAGCTTGGTGTCGCGGGGAGAAGAGACCCAGTACTTC
j_gene: TRBJ1-1; d_gene: .; abundance: many; v_gene: TRBV12-3/TRBV12-4; CDR3aa: CASSFSRLGEAFF; CDR3nt: TGTGCCAGCAGTTTTTCCAGGTTAGGTGAAGCTTTCTTT
j_gene: TRBJ2-3; d_gene: .; abundance: .; v_gene: TRBV10-3; CDR3aa: CASQAREDTQYF; CDR3nt: TGTGCCTCTCAAGCCCGCGAAGATACGCAGTATTTT
j_gene: TRBJ2-1; d_gene: TRBD1; abundance: .; v_gene: TRBV2; CDR3aa: CARRPGQGFHEQFF; CDR3nt: TGTGCCAGGAGACCGGGACAGGGCTTCCATGAGCAGTTCTTC
j_gene: TRBJ2-1; d_gene: TRBD2; abundance: .; v_gene: TRBV9; CDR3aa: CASSVAGTSGNEQFF; CDR3nt: TGTGCCAGCAGCGTAGCGGGGACTAGCGGTAATGAGCAGTTCTTC
j_gene: TRBJ2-1; d_gene: .; abundance: many; v_gene: TRBV7-2; CDR3aa: CASSSEQISTEQFF; CDR3nt: TGTGCCAGCAGCTCCGAGCAGATCTCGACCGAGCAGTTCTTC
j_gene: TRBJ2-1; d_gene: TRBD2; abundance: few; v_gene: TRBV7-9; CDR3aa: CASSLRLAGGINEQFF; CDR3nt: TGTGCCAGCAGCCTTCGACTAGCGGGGGGGATCAATGAGCAGTTCTTC
j_gene: TRBJ2-2; d_gene: .; abundance: .; v_gene: TRBV24-1; CDR3aa: CATSDTGELFF; CDR3nt: TGTGCCACCAGTGATACCGGGGAGCTGTTTTTT
j_gene: TRBJ2-7; d_gene: .; abundance: few; v_gene: TRBV23-1; CDR3aa: CASKVVKEQYF; CDR3nt: TGCGCCAGCAAGGTGGTGAAGGAGCAGTACTTC
j_gene: TRBJ1-6; d_gene: TRBD1; abundance: few; v_gene: TRBV5-5; CDR3aa: CASSSRGFYRGNSPLHF; CDR3nt: TGTGCCAGCAGCTCGAGGGGTTTCTACAGGGGGAATTCACCCCTCCACTTT